Following are 26 T cell receptor beta chains from one sample sequenced in a study of blood T cells in healthy people across ages. The second PCR ran roughly 6 to 11 cycles with a sample-barcoded 5' primer and J-beta primers. TCRdb reprocessed the 5' RACE reads via MiXCR and lists one record per CDR3 protein. The sample lists hundreds of thousands of distinct CDR3 sequences; approximately 50% were seen once. The sequencing sample was made of blood. The receptor source for this set is a woman aged 60-70 years in good health.

This clonotype was counted between two and nine times. The chain has TRBV9 and TRBJ2-1; the D is unclear. The CDR3 length is 13 residues. V shed 0 bases and J shed 4 bases, with 5 bases lying between them. The germline V gene has CDR1 SGDLS and CDR2 YYNGEE. As DNA, the CDR3 is TGTGCCAGCAGCGTAGGAGATTACAATGAGCAGTTCTTC. Protein sequence: CASSVGDYNEQFF. Full variable domain (outside the CDR3, taken from reference TRBV9 and TRBJ2-1): DSGVTQTPKHLITATGQRVTLRCSPRSGDLSVYWYQQSLDQGLQFLIQYYNGEERAKGNILERFSAQQFPDLHSELNLSSLELGDSALYFCASSVGDYNEQFFGPGTRLTVL.

This clonotype appeared a few times. The chain links TRBV2 to TRBJ2-7; 9 positions agree with TRBD1. CDR1 is SNHLY and CDR2 is FYNNEI in the germline V gene. The CDR3 totals 14 residues. Trimming took 6 bases from V and 5 from J; bases not matched to a gene: 8. The CDR3 DNA reads TGTGCCAGCAGCCCTGGGACAGGGCTCCACGAGCAGTACTTC. Translated, it gives CASSPGTGLHEQYF.

This clonotype was seen more than once but under ten times. The chain is built from TRBV28 and TRBJ2-1; D might be TRBD2 (6 bases). Trimming took 3 bases from V and 6 from J, leaving 12 bases between them. CDR1 is MDHEN and CDR2 is SYDVKM in the germline V gene. CDR3 length: 14 amino acids. CDR3 DNA sequence: TGTGCCAGCAGTTTTCATGCTAGCGTCAATGAGCAGTTCTTC. Translation gives CASSFHASVNEQFF.

V and J are TRBV4-3 and TRBJ2-7; 7 bases are shared with TRBD2. V was pared by 1 base and J by 1 base, with 4 bases of the junction left unmatched. This CDR3 comprises 15 residues. Germline V gene data show CDR1 as LGHNA and CDR2 as YSLEER. CDR3 coding DNA: TGCGCCAGCAGCCAAGTGTGGGGGGGATCCTACGAGCAGTACTTC. Translated: CASSQVWGGSYEQYF.

The chain couples TRBV5-1 to TRBJ2-5; possible D gene TRBD2, 5 bases. Deletions cut 6 bases from V and 4 bases from J, with 10 bases between. Germline V CDR1 and CDR2: SGHRS, YFSETQ. The CDR3 extends over 12 amino acids. The DNA of the CDR3 is TGCGCCAGCACGGCTAGCTCAGAGACCCAGTACTTC. It yields the protein CASTASSETQYF.

The gene calls are TRBV6-2 or TRBV6-3 and TRBJ2-2; weak D call: TRBD2 (5 bases). The CDR3 contains 14 residues. Trimming took 4 bases from V and 3 from J, leaving 9 bases between them. Germline V gene lookup returns CDR1 MNHEY and CDR2 SVGEGT. The CDR3 loop is CASSLSGDTGELFF. The CDR3 DNA is TGTGCCAGCAGTTTAAGCGGAGACACCGGGGAGCTGTTTTTT.

This clonotype was counted only a few times. This rearrangement joins TRBV12-3 or TRBV12-4 to TRBJ2-1; a possible D gene is TRBD2 (6 bases). The V end was cut by 5 bases, the J end by 9 bases, with 8 bases between. The CDR3 is made up of 11 amino acids. The CDR3: CASSTSREQFF. CDR3 DNA sequence: TGTGCCAGCAGTACTAGCCGTGAGCAGTTCTTC.

The rearrangement links TRBV24-1 to TRBJ2-1, with 7 bases fitting TRBD2. Looked up from germline, CDR1 is KGHDR and CDR2 is SFDVKD. The CDR3 runs to 14 residues. The J segment lost 7 bases and the V segment lost 3 bases, leaving 5 bases of the junction unmatched. CDR3 DNA: TGTGCCACCAGTGATCGGACTAGTTTGAATGAGCAGTTCTTC. Protein: CATSDRTSLNEQFF.

This chain connects TRBV2 to TRBJ2-1; 12 bases line up with TRBD2. Germline V CDR1 and CDR2: SNHLY, FYNNEI. V lost 4 bases to trimming and J lost 9 bases; unmatched junction nucleotides: 4. The CDR3 is made up of 14 amino acids. The CDR3 DNA sequence: TGTGCCAGCAGTGGGACTAGCGGGGACTTTGAGCAGTTCTTC. Translation gives CASSGTSGDFEQFF.

The rearrangement uses TRBV6-2 or TRBV6-3 and TRBJ1-2; 10 nucleotides align to TRBD1. The V gene end was trimmed by 5 bases and the J gene end by 2 bases; junction bases not matched to a gene: 2. The CDR3 spans 14 residues. Germline CDR1 is MNHEY and CDR2 is SVGEGT. Written as DNA, the CDR3 is TGTGCCAGCAGTGACAGGGGGCCCAACTATGGCTACACCTTC. Translation: CASSDRGPNYGYTF.

This chain uses TRBV3-1 with TRBJ2-5, with 8 bases that match TRBD1. The CDR3 is 11 amino acids. V lost 0 bases, J lost 13 bases, and 1 base stayed unmatched. Germline V CDR1 and CDR2: LGHDT, YNNKEL (reference sequence). Here the CDR3 DNA reads TGTGCCAGCAGCCAAGAGGGACAGGCGTACTTC. Its protein product is CASSQEGQAYF.

J is TRBJ2-2 and V is TRBV7-9, with 7 bases identical to TRBD2. The CDR3 sequence is 15 residues long. CDR1 and CDR2 from the germline V gene are SEHNR and FQNEAQ (reference sequence). V lost 1 base and J lost 5; bases outside the gene matches: 4. CDR3 loop: CASSLGGSHTGELFF. The CDR3 nucleotides are TGTGCCAGCAGCTTAGGCGGGAGTCATACCGGGGAGCTGTTTTTT. The complete variable domain, with remaining parts taken from reference TRBV7-9 and TRBJ2-2, reads DTGVSQNPRHKITKRGQNVTFRCDPISEHNRLYWYRQTLGQGPEFLTYFQNEAQLEKSRLLSDRFSAERPKGSFSTLEIQRTEQGDSAMYLCASSLGGSHTGELFFGEGSRLTVL.

The V call is TRBV5-1, the J call TRBJ2-7; 9 nucleotides align to TRBD1. CDR1 and CDR2 (germline): SGHRS, YFSETQ. The CDR3 is made up of 16 amino acids. The junction had 6 bases not matched to a gene; V was cut back by 0 bases and J by 2 bases. CDR3 sequence: CASSLEGQGRAYEQYF. In DNA form, the CDR3 reads TGCGCCAGCAGCTTGGAGGGACAGGGAAGGGCCTACGAGCAGTACTTC.

The CDR3: CATGHGGLYNEQFF. CDR3 DNA sequence: TGTGCCACCGGACACGGGGGGCTTTACAATGAGCAGTTCTTC. The chain carries TRBV24-1 and TRBJ2-1, with D maybe TRBD2 (7 bases). V lost 9 bases, J lost 4 bases, and 15 bases lay in between. The CDR3 is 14 residues long. CDR1 is KGHDR and CDR2 is SFDVKD in the germline V gene.

The V and J genes are TRBV6-1 and TRBJ2-5; D is unresolved. The CDR3 has 13 amino acids. Trimming removed 7 bases from V and 1 base from J, with 10 bases in between. Per the germline V gene, CDR1 is MNHNS and CDR2 is SASEGT. CDR3 DNA sequence: TGTGCCAGCACCTTAGGGATCCAAGAGACCCAGTACTTC. Its translation is CASTLGIQETQYF.

This clonotype showed up just a few times. J is TRBJ2-7 and V is TRBV20-1, with D tentatively TRBD1 (7 bases). There are 15 residues in the CDR3. CDR1 and CDR2 (germline): DFQATT, SNEGSKA (reference sequence). The V end was cut by 3 bases, the J end by 2 bases, with 17 bases between. The chain's CDR3 is CSASIPGGFTYEQYF. The CDR3 DNA is TGCAGTGCTAGTATTCCAGGGGGGTTTACCTACGAGCAGTACTTC.

The chain combines TRBV5-1 with TRBJ2-5; D is possibly TRBD1 (6 bases). The DNA end is more similar to TRBJ2-7, so the J call may be wrong. In germline, CDR1 is SGHRS, CDR2 YFSETQ. The CDR3 runs 13 residues. CDR3 loop: CASSFVQGNEQYF. CDR3 DNA: TGCGCCAGCAGCTTTGTACAGGGTAACGAGCAGTACTTC.

This clonotype has more than one count but fewer than ten. CDR3 nucleotide sequence: TGCAGTGCTATCCTTAAAGCAGATACGCAGTATTTT. It translates to CSAILKADTQYF. The genes are TRBV20-1 and TRBJ2-3, with D unclear. CDR3 length: 12 amino acids. Germline V gene data show CDR1 as DFQATT and CDR2 as SNEGSKA (reference sequence). The germline V and J ends were trimmed by 4 bases and 4 bases, with 9 bases remaining between them.

This clonotype was counted between two and nine times. The genes are TRBV2 and TRBJ1-5; D remains unclear. CDR3 length: 12 residues. Germline V gene lookup returns CDR1 SNHLY and CDR2 FYNNEI. With 8 bases removed from V and 0 bases from J, the gap between germline ends came to 5 bases. The CDR3 DNA reads TGTGCCAGCGGCTTTAGCAATCAGCCCCAGCATTTT. Amino acids: CASGFSNQPQHF.

This clonotype was seen a handful of times. The chain joins TRBV20-1 to TRBJ2-1; D gene uncertain. CDR3 length: 13 amino acids. Germline V lookup: CDR1 DFQATT, CDR2 SNEGSKA (reference sequence). With 6 bases removed from V and 1 base from J, the gap between germline ends came to 10 bases. The CDR3 DNA follows: TGCAGTGCCGAAGGTCAATCCTACAATGAGCAGTTCTTC. Translating it yields CSAEGQSYNEQFF.

The rearrangement links TRBV25-1 to TRBJ1-4; D might be TRBD1 (6 bases). CDR1 is MGHDK, CDR2 SYGVNS, per germline. The CDR3 has 16 residues. V was clipped by 3 bases and J by 7 bases, with 18 bases between them. CDR3 bases: TGTGCCAGCAGTGAGACGGGCAGGGGCCTGAGTGAAAAACTGTTTTTT. Translating it yields CASSETGRGLSEKLFF.

The V call is TRBV7-6, the J call TRBJ2-1, with TRBD2 matching over 11 bases. V shed 3 bases and J 7 bases; nucleotides not matched to a gene: 8. From germline, CDR1 is SGHVS and CDR2 FNYEAQ. The CDR3 totals 16 residues. CDR3 nucleotide sequence: TGTGCCAGCAGCTTTTCTAGCGGGGGGCCCTTAAATGAGCAGTTCTTC. Translating it yields CASSFSSGGPLNEQFF.

The J gene is TRBJ2-1, the V gene TRBV6-4; either TRBD1 or TRBD2 may fit D (5 bases each). The J call is uncertain, as TRBJ2-7 better fits the DNA end. Germline loops: CDR1 MRHNA, CDR2 SNTAGT. The CDR3 totals 15 residues. Here the CDR3 DNA reads TGTGCCAGCAGTGATCAGGGAGCGGCCTACAATGAGCAGTACTTC. It encodes CASSDQGAAYNEQYF.

The V and J genes are TRBV5-1 and TRBJ1-1, with 8 nucleotides matching TRBD1. Germline V CDR1 and CDR2: SGHRS, YFSETQ. There are 15 residues in the CDR3. The V gene end was trimmed by 0 bases and the J gene end by 5 bases; junction bases not matched to a gene: 6. The CDR3 spells CASSLDGTGGTEAFF. The CDR3, as DNA: TGCGCCAGCAGCTTGGACGGGACAGGAGGGACTGAAGCTTTCTTT.

This chain joins TRBV12-3 or TRBV12-4 and TRBJ2-7; D is perhaps TRBD1 or TRBD2 (5 bases each). V dropped 6 bases and J dropped 0 bases, with 18 bases sitting between them. The CDR3 is 16 amino acids. CDR3 protein: CASRGQGRGASYEQYF. The DNA of the CDR3 is TGTGCCAGCAGAGGCCAGGGACGAGGGGCCTCCTACGAGCAGTACTTC.

The J gene is TRBJ2-7, the V gene TRBV12-3 or TRBV12-4; 9 bases agree with TRBD1. The CDR3 extends over 15 amino acids. J gave up 4 bases and V 2 bases, and 6 bases lay outside the gene matches. In DNA, the CDR3 is TGTGCCAGCAGTTTATCAGGACAGGGGACTTACGAGCAGTACTTC. It codes for CASSLSGQGTYEQYF.